This T cell receptor beta chain comes out of a study of CD8 T cells in Susac syndrome. Trimming shortened V by 3 bases and J by 2 bases, and 7 bases separated the two germline ends. Germline lookup yields CDR1 SQVTM and CDR2 ANQGSEA. This CDR3 contains 12 residues. CD8+ and CD4+ T cells circulating in blood were sequenced for TCR beta. Healthy donors acted as controls, with matching for age and sex. Through negative isolation, CD4+ and CD8+ T cells were obtained, while TEMRA cells were enriched using FACS. Random hexamers were used to reverse transcribe 0.5 to 1 ug of RNA. MiXCR was run by TCRdb on the immunoSEQ multiplex PCR reads, yielding one entry per CDR3 protein. The data show more than 130,000 distinct CDR3 sequences, approximately 95% seen once.

Sequenced input: CD8+ T cells from PBMCs. The V and J genes are TRBV29-1 and TRBJ1-1; no reliable D call. The receptor was isolated from a human donor in good health. CDR3 sequence reads: CSVERSNTEAFF. CDR3 nucleotides: TGCAGCGTTGAGAGGTCAAACACTGAAGCTTTCTTT.